The 30 T cell receptor beta chains given below trace back to one sample, sequenced in a study of Ad26.COV2.S vaccination and SARS-CoV-2 variants. Treatment specified: 15 to 20 received Ad26.COV2.S at low or high dose, single or two shots; about 5 received placebo; per-sample allocation not given. Samples analyzed were those drawn on day 63 after the first vaccine or placebo injection. Measured with immunoSEQ multiplex PCR; TCRdb has only the in-frame clones, and not every one. The sample carries around 350,000 clones, 80% to 90% recorded once. The source material was peripheral blood, sampled in a trial of Ad26.COV2.S vaccine versus placebo. These TCRs come from a person between 18 and 60 years old who received the Ad26.COV2.S COVID-19 vaccine or a placebo.

In DNA form, the CDR3 reads TGCGCCAGCAGCCAAGTCCAGCGGGAGGGCGCCAATGAGCAGTTCTTC. Encoded protein: CASSQVQREGANEQFF. The V gene is TRBV4-3, the J gene TRBJ2-1; 10 nucleotides line up with TRBD2. Unmatched junction bases numbered 6, after V lost 1 base and J lost 6 bases. The CDR3 totals 16 residues. Germline V CDR1 and CDR2: LGHNA, YSLEER.

J is TRBJ1-3 and V is TRBV18, with D uncertain. The germline V gene encodes CDR1 KGHSH and CDR2 LQKENI. The CDR3 runs 14 residues. V was clipped by 6 bases and J by 4 bases, with 13 bases between them. The CDR3 spells CASSRPGVGNTIYF. The CDR3 nucleotides are TGTGCCAGCTCCCGCCCGGGAGTGGGAAACACCATATATTTT.

This clone was found once. The rearrangement joins TRBV27 to TRBJ1-2; D might be TRBD1 (5 bases). The germline CDR1 and CDR2 sequences are MNHEY and SMNVEV (reference sequence). The CDR3 covers 14 residues. The V end lost 5 bases, the J end lost 4 bases, and 14 bases lay between the germline ends. CDR3 region: CASSPGGNPYGYTF. As DNA, the CDR3 is TGTGCCAGCAGTCCCGGGGGGAACCCCTATGGCTACACCTTC.

CDR3 coding DNA: TGCGCCAGCAGCATCTCCTACGAGCAGTACTTC. Protein: CASSISYEQYF. The J gene is TRBJ2-7, the V gene TRBV10-1; D is uncertain. This CDR3 has 11 amino acids. The germline V gene has CDR1 WNHNN and CDR2 SYGVQD (reference sequence). V shed 6 bases and J shed 0 bases, with 3 bases lying between them.

The rearrangement joins TRBV27 to TRBJ2-5, with D unresolved. CDR1 is MNHEY, CDR2 SMNVEV, per germline (reference sequence). CDR3 length: 15 amino acids. The V gene lost 0 bases and the J gene lost 5 bases, with 13 bases spanning the gap. CDR3 nucleotide sequence: TGTGCCAGCAGTTTATCGTCCAGTCAAGGGGAGACCCAGTACTTC. Encoded protein: CASSLSSSQGETQYF.

This chain uses TRBV7-9 with TRBJ1-2, with TRBD1 as a possible D gene (5 bases). V lost 1 base and J lost 8, with 20 bases in between. The V gene's germline CDR1 is SEHNR and CDR2 FQNEAQ (reference sequence). The CDR3 extends over 16 amino acids. The CDR3 protein is CASSLGTGEIGSGYTF. Written as DNA, the CDR3 is TGTGCCAGCAGCTTAGGGACGGGGGAAATTGGATCGGGCTACACCTTC.

V and J are TRBV7-9 and TRBJ2-3; D possibly corresponds to TRBD1 (5 bases). The V gene lost 1 base and the J gene lost 5 bases, with 13 bases spanning the gap. CDR1 and CDR2 (germline): SEHNR, FQNEAQ (reference sequence). This CDR3 is 15 amino acids long. The CDR3 coding sequence is TGTGCCAGCAGCTTAGGTTTTGGGGCCAGAGATACGCAGTATTTT. It encodes CASSLGFGARDTQYF.

In regard to this clone: Additional DNA sequences in this sample encode the identical CDR3. J is TRBJ1-3 and V is TRBV5-1, with 9 bases fitting TRBD1. The V gene's germline CDR1 is SGHRS and CDR2 YFSETQ. This CDR3 region has 14 residues. The V segment lost 4 bases and the J segment 7 bases; nucleotides outside the gene matches: 6. CDR3 DNA: TGCGCCAGCAGCCCGGGACAGGGTGGGAACACCATATATTTT. Encoded protein: CASSPGQGGNTIYF.

CDR3 nucleotides: TGTGCCAGCAGCTATCGACTAGCGGGAGGGCTGGGTAGGTATGAGCAGTTCTTC. This codes for CASSYRLAGGLGRYEQFF. This chain uses TRBV7-2 with TRBJ2-1; 14 nucleotides line up with TRBD2. Losses at the gene ends were 4 bases for V and 8 bases for J; bases not matched to a gene: 13. The CDR3 covers 18 residues. Germline V gene sequence: CDR1 SGHTA, CDR2 FQGNSA.

The chain has TRBV24-1 and TRBJ2-5; tentative D call: TRBD1 (5 bases). V was clipped by 4 bases and J by 5 bases, with 19 bases between them. From germline, CDR1 is KGHDR and CDR2 SFDVKD. The length of the CDR3 is 16 residues. Here the CDR3 reads CATSEAGQGIEETQYF. In DNA form, the CDR3 reads TGTGCCACCAGTGAGGCCGGGCAGGGCATCGAGGAGACCCAGTACTTC.

In its sample, this clone was seen once. The chain joins TRBV3-1 (or the pseudogene TRBV3-2) to TRBJ1-2; 10 nucleotides match TRBD1. Germline CDR1 reads LGHDT; CDR2 reads YNNKEL (reference sequence). The V gene end was trimmed by 3 bases and the J gene end by 8 bases; junction bases not matched to a gene: 3. This CDR3 is built from 13 residues. CDR3 sequence: CASSQGTGDGYTF. The CDR3 bases are TGTGCCAGCAGCCAGGGGACAGGGGACGGCTACACCTTC.

V usage is TRBV15 and J usage is TRBJ2-1; tentative D call: TRBD2 (5 bases). This CDR3 is built from 17 residues. The V end lost 2 bases, the J end lost 3 bases, and 17 bases lay between the germline ends. The germline gives CDR1 LNHNV, CDR2 YYDKDF (reference sequence). CDR3 residues: CATSRTRAGEGYNEQFF. DNA for the CDR3: TGTGCCACCAGCAGAACACGGGCGGGCGAGGGCTACAATGAGCAGTTCTTC. Supplemented by reference TRBV15 and TRBJ2-1, the full variable domain reads DAMVIQNPRYQVTQFGKPVTLSCSQTLNHNVMYWYQQKSSQAPKLLFHYYDKDFNNEADTPDNFQSRRPNTSFCFLDIRSPGLGDTAMYLCATSRTRAGEGYNEQFFGPGTRLTVL.

This clone appeared once. V and J are TRBV4-3 and TRBJ1-2; TRBD1 is a possible D gene (6 bases). The ends were cut back, 3 bases at V and 4 bases at J, with 15 bases in the middle. CDR3 length: 15 residues. In germline, CDR1 is LGHNA, CDR2 YSLEER. The CDR3 is CASSQGEQGLYGYTF. The DNA for the CDR3 is TGCGCCAGCAGCCAGGGGGAACAGGGCCTCTATGGCTACACCTTC.

The chain links TRBV5-1 to TRBJ1-1; tentative D call: TRBD1 (6 bases). Per the germline V gene, CDR1 is SGHRS and CDR2 is YFSETQ. V gave up 4 bases and J gave up 6 bases, with 19 bases separating them. This CDR3 is 15 amino acids long. Written as DNA, the CDR3 is TGCGCCAGCAGCCCAATGGGTACAGGGTCCGCTGAAGCTTTCTTT. Its translation is CASSPMGTGSAEAFF.

The chain employs TRBV9 and TRBJ2-1; D could derive from TRBD1 or TRBD2 (7 bases each). The CDR3 is 16 amino acids. Germline-derived CDR1 and CDR2 are SGDLS and YYNGEE. Deletions cut 6 bases from V and 6 bases from J, with 22 bases between. CDR3 region: CASTPFQGGTTNEQFF. The CDR3 region has the DNA TGTGCCAGCACACCTTTCCAGGGGGGGACTACCAATGAGCAGTTCTTC.

The J gene is TRBJ2-7, the V gene TRBV4-1; D is possibly TRBD1 (5 bases). The germline CDR1 and CDR2 sequences are MGHRA and YSYEKL. The CDR3 sequence is 15 residues long. V was shortened by 1 base and J by 0 bases, with 10 bases between the two germline ends. CDR3 sequence reads: CASSQVQGSSYEQYF. In DNA, the CDR3 is TGCGCCAGCAGCCAAGTGCAGGGAAGCTCCTACGAGCAGTACTTC.

The chain joins TRBV4-1 to TRBJ1-4, with a weak D call TRBD1 (6 bases). The V and J ends lost 2 bases and 0 bases respectively, with 13 bases between them. CDR1 is MGHRA, CDR2 YSYEKL, per germline. CDR3 size: 17 residues. CDR3 bases: TGCGCCAGCAGCCAAACAGGGTTTGTTGCAACTAATGAAAAACTGTTTTTT. Translated, it gives CASSQTGFVATNEKLFF.

The rearrangement uses TRBV12-3 or TRBV12-4 and TRBJ1-4; D not resolved. CDR3 size: 13 residues. V shed 3 bases and J shed 8 bases, with 10 bases lying between them. The CDR3 DNA follows: TGTGCCAGCAGTTTGGACGGACGCGAAAAACTGTTTTTT. It yields the protein CASSLDGREKLFF.

The chain uses TRBV19 and TRBJ2-2; no clear D. This CDR3 comprises 15 residues. The V gene lost 3 bases and the J gene lost 6 bases, with 14 bases spanning the gap. Germline CDR1 reads LNHDA; CDR2 reads SQIVND (reference sequence). CDR3 loop: CASSIERSRSGELFF. The CDR3, as DNA: TGTGCCAGTAGTATTGAAAGAAGTAGGTCCGGGGAGCTGTTTTTT. The entire variable domain, with the rest obtained from reference TRBV19 and TRBJ2-2, is as follows: DGGITQSPKYLFRKEGQNVTLSCEQNLNHDAMYWYRQDPGQGLRLIYYSQIVNDFQKGDIAEGYSVSREKKESFPLTVTSAQKNPTAFYLCASSIERSRSGELFFGEGSRLTVL.

The chain is built from TRBV2 and TRBJ1-5; D unresolved. The CDR3 length is 15 residues. The germline V gene has CDR1 SNHLY and CDR2 FYNNEI. Trimming pared 3 bases from V and 7 bases from J, leaving 16 bases between. The CDR3 protein is CASSDLLQVGQPQHF. CDR3 in DNA: TGTGCCAGCAGTGACCTGCTTCAGGTCGGACAGCCCCAGCATTTT. Looking up the rest from reference TRBV2 and TRBJ1-5 gives the full variable domain: EPEVTQTPSHQVTQMGQEVILRCVPISNHLYFYWYRQILGQKVEFLVSFYNNEISEKSEIFDDQFSVERPDGSNFTLKIRSTKLEDSAMYFCASSDLLQVGQPQHFGDGTRLSIL.

This clone was seen more than once but under ten times. The chain recombines TRBV6-5 with TRBJ2-3; 7 bases match TRBD1. The CDR3 loop spans 14 amino acids. The germline gives CDR1 MNHEY, CDR2 SVGAGI. J gave up 4 bases and V 11 bases, and 12 bases lay outside the gene matches. The CDR3 region has the DNA TGTGCCGGGAAACAGGGGTTCTTGTCAGATACGCAGTATTTT. Translating gives CAGKQGFLSDTQYF.

V is TRBV4-3 and J is TRBJ1-1, with D unresolved. Germline V gene data show CDR1 as LGHNA and CDR2 as YSLEER. Trimming stripped 1 base from V and 3 bases from J, with 15 bases between. The CDR3 is made up of 16 amino acids. The CDR3: CASSQVSITGDTEAFF. The CDR3 coding sequence is TGCGCCAGCAGCCAAGTGAGCATAACCGGGGACACTGAAGCTTTCTTT.

The gene calls are TRBV18 and TRBJ1-1; no definite D call. V was clipped by 1 base and J by 1 base, with 10 bases between them. Germline V lookup: CDR1 KGHSH, CDR2 LQKENI. The CDR3 length is 15 residues. The CDR3 loop is CASSPLVSENTEAFF. The CDR3 coding sequence is TGTGCCAGCTCACCACTTGTATCTGAGAACACTGAAGCTTTCTTT.

The V call is TRBV6-6, the J call TRBJ1-4, with D unclear. Trimming shortened V by 5 bases and J by 8 bases, and 12 bases separated the two germline ends. The germline V gene has CDR1 MNHNY and CDR2 SVGAGI (reference sequence). The CDR3 has 13 residues. The CDR3 reads CASSRGVGEKLFF. CDR3 DNA sequence: TGTGCCAGCAGTCGAGGAGTTGGCGAAAAACTGTTTTTT.

Points on this clone: This same CDR3 is encoded by further DNA sequences in the sample. The J gene is TRBJ2-1, the V gene TRBV5-1; 10 nucleotides match TRBD2. J gave up 7 bases and V 1 base, and 5 bases lay outside the gene matches. The CDR3 totals 15 residues. In germline, CDR1 is SGHRS, CDR2 YFSETQ. Here the CDR3 reads CASSLPSGGANEQFF. In nucleotides, the CDR3 is TGCGCCAGCAGCTTGCCCAGCGGGGGGGCAAATGAGCAGTTCTTC.

The chain uses TRBV30 and TRBJ1-5; D perhaps matches TRBD1 (6 bases). Deletions cut 2 bases from V and 5 bases from J, with 10 bases between. This CDR3 has 13 amino acids. Germline V lookup: CDR1 GTSNPN, CDR2 SVGIG (reference sequence). CDR3 nucleotides: TGTGCCTGGAGTACACAGGGTTATCAGCCCCAGCATTTT. The encoded protein is CAWSTQGYQPQHF.

This clone was counted ten times or more. The same CDR3 is also encoded by other DNA sequences in this sample. The gene calls are TRBV7-9 and TRBJ2-7; D is unresolved. The V gene's germline CDR1 is SEHNR and CDR2 FQNEAQ (reference sequence). This CDR3 has 13 residues. The V end lost 2 bases, the J end lost 4 bases, and 9 bases lay between the germline ends. This CDR3 is CASSLSGGYEQYF. The CDR3 bases are TGTGCCAGCAGCTTATCGGGTGGATACGAGCAGTACTTC.

V is TRBV9 and J is TRBJ2-7; the D gene is possibly TRBD2 (7 bases). Trimming cost V 3 bases and J 7 bases, with 17 bases left between them. The CDR3 spans 14 residues. Germline V gene data show CDR1 as SGDLS and CDR2 as YYNGEE. The CDR3 DNA reads as TGTGCCAGCAGCGCACCCGGGGGGCATCGGGAGCAGTACTTC. As protein: CASSAPGGHREQYF.

The rearrangement uses TRBV7-2 and TRBJ2-1, with 9 bases identical to TRBD1. Germline V gene sequence: CDR1 SGHTA, CDR2 FQGNSA. The CDR3 runs 15 residues. V trimming: 4 bases; J trimming: 8 bases; junction bases outside the gene matches: 9. The CDR3 here is CASSSRDRVFYEQFF. The DNA of the CDR3 is TGTGCCAGCAGCTCCCGGGACAGGGTGTTCTATGAGCAGTTCTTC.

This sequence joins TRBV2 and TRBJ2-7; the D is unclear. V dropped 2 bases and J dropped 5 bases, with 7 bases sitting between them. The CDR3 is 12 residues long. Germline CDR1 and CDR2: SNHLY and FYNNEI. The CDR3 DNA sequence: TGTGCCAGCAGTGAACAGCCCGACGAGCAGTACTTC. Translated: CASSEQPDEQYF.